One and the same sample provided the 32 T cell receptor beta chains below, sequenced in a study of human T cells and chemical hapten exposure. TCRdb re-derived calls from the RACE reads in MiXCR, one entry per CDR3 protein. The data contain about 160,000 distinct CDR3 sequences, 28% of them singletons. Time point: patch test 3, about 24 weeks after DPC sensitization. The treatment: therapeutic diphenylcyclopropenone sensitization with weekly scalp DPC. This specimen was whole blood, taken in connection with sensitization to the hapten diphenylcyclopropenone (DPC). These receptors all stem from a woman between 18 and 30 years old with alopecia areata. Some clones in this sample may be carry-over from other donors' samples.

V is TRBV20-1 and J is TRBJ2-7; D perhaps matches TRBD2 (6 bases). Between the trimmed V and J ends, which lost 5 bases and 2 bases, there was a span of 13 bases. The CDR3 has 13 amino acids. In germline, CDR1 is DFQATT, CDR2 SNEGSKA (reference sequence). CDR3: CSAPSSATYEQYF. DNA for the CDR3: TGCAGTGCTCCGTCTAGCGCCACCTACGAGCAGTACTTC.

This clonotype was counted between two and nine times. The chain uses TRBV7-2 and TRBJ2-7; D may be TRBD1 (6 bases). The CDR3 spans 14 residues. The V end lost 3 bases, the J end lost 3 bases, and 12 bases lay between the germline ends. The V gene's germline CDR1 is SGHTA and CDR2 FQGNSA. Here the CDR3 reads CASSFSQGSYEQYF. Here the CDR3 DNA reads TGTGCCAGCAGCTTCTCACAGGGTAGCTACGAGCAGTACTTC. The entire variable domain, with the rest obtained from reference TRBV7-2 and TRBJ2-7, is as follows: GAGVSQSPSNKVTEKGKDVELRCDPISGHTALYWYRQSLGQGLEFLIYFQGNSAPDKSGLPSDRFSAERTGGSVSTLTIQRTQQEDSAVYLCASSFSQGSYEQYFGPGTRLTVT.

V gene TRBV20-1 combines with J gene TRBJ2-5, with TRBD2 as a possible D gene (5 bases). From germline, CDR1 is DFQATT and CDR2 SNEGSKA (reference sequence). Trimming removed 3 bases from V and 1 base from J, with 15 bases in between. This CDR3 contains 15 residues. The CDR3 DNA reads TGCAGTGCTAGCCAAGTGGCGGGCCCCCAAGAGACCCAGTACTTC. This gives the protein CSASQVAGPQETQYF.

This clonotype has a handful of counts. This chain's CDR3 is CACAQGYEQYF. For the CDR3, the DNA is TGTGCCTGCGCCCAAGGATACGAGCAGTACTTC. J is TRBJ2-7 and V is TRBV6-1; unclear D gene. Per the germline V gene, CDR1 is MNHNS and CDR2 is SASEGT. The CDR3 is 11 amino acids. V lost 11 bases and J 4 bases, leaving 12 bases between the germline ends.

This chain uses TRBV27 with TRBJ1-2, with TRBD1 matching over 8 bases. J lost 6 bases, V lost 3 bases, and 15 bases had no gene match. The CDR3 loop spans 17 amino acids. CDR1 is MNHEY and CDR2 is SMNVEV in the germline V gene (reference sequence). CDR3 in amino acids: CASSFGQGGRVGDGYTF. CDR3 sequence (DNA): TGTGCCAGCAGTTTTGGACAGGGTGGGAGAGTAGGAGATGGCTACACCTTC.

This clonotype came up a few times. The chain employs TRBV20-1 and TRBJ1-5, with D possibly being TRBD1 (5 bases). The V gene's germline CDR1 is DFQATT and CDR2 SNEGSKA (reference sequence). The CDR3 length is 16 residues. Trimming shortened V by 0 bases and J by 4 bases, and 16 bases separated the two germline ends. The DNA for the CDR3 is TGCAGTGCTAGAGATCCCTTAAGGGGCTGGAATCAGCCCCAGCATTTT. Translation: CSARDPLRGWNQPQHF.

This clonotype has only a few counts. CDR3 residues: CSVEEADWSTDTQYF. The CDR3 nucleotides are TGCAGCGTTGAGGAAGCGGATTGGAGCACAGATACGCAGTATTTT. This rearrangement joins TRBV29-1 to TRBJ2-3; the D gene is possibly TRBD2 (5 bases). The CDR3 runs 15 residues. Deletions cut 3 bases from V and 0 bases from J, with 13 bases between. Germline values: CDR1 SQVTM, CDR2 ANQGSEA.

In its sample, this clonotype was seen many times. The chain links TRBV7-2 to TRBJ2-5; 9 bases match TRBD1. Germline V lookup: CDR1 SGHTA, CDR2 FQGNSA. The CDR3 is made up of 13 amino acids. The junction had 3 bases not matched to a gene; V was cut back by 5 bases and J by 5 bases. This chain's CDR3 is CASSEDRGETQYF. CDR3 nucleotide sequence: TGTGCCAGCAGCGAGGACAGGGGCGAGACCCAGTACTTC.

At least ten counts were recorded for this clonotype. This sequence joins TRBV4-1 and TRBJ2-1, with 10 bases identical to TRBD1. Unmatched junction bases numbered 9, after V lost 0 bases and J lost 7 bases. The CDR3 is 17 residues long. Germline lookup yields CDR1 MGHRA and CDR2 YSYEKL. For the CDR3, the DNA is TGCGCCAGCAGCCAAGAGAAAACTCGGGACAGGGGAAATGAGCAGTTCTTC. This gives the protein CASSQEKTRDRGNEQFF.

This clonotype has a handful of counts. The chain is built from TRBV27 and TRBJ2-3; 7 bases agree with TRBD1. After removal of 5 bases from V and 5 bases from J, the junction contained 10 bases not matched to a gene. The CDR3 has 15 residues. Per germline, CDR1 MNHEY and CDR2 SMNVEV (reference sequence). The CDR3 DNA reads TGTGCCAGCAGTGGCAGCAGGGGGTTCTTAGATACGCAGTATTTT. Residues: CASSGSRGFLDTQYF.

This chain joins TRBV11-2 and TRBJ1-5, with D uncertain. From germline, CDR1 is SGHAT and CDR2 FQNNGV. The CDR3 loop spans 14 amino acids. V gave up 1 base and J gave up 5 bases, with 9 bases separating them. The CDR3 here is CASSLGQVHQPQHF. CDR3 nucleotide sequence: TGTGCCAGCAGCTTAGGACAAGTGCATCAGCCCCAGCATTTT.

The rearrangement uses TRBV11-1 and TRBJ1-1; no definite D call. Deletions cut 5 bases from V and 0 bases from J, with 10 bases between. Per the germline V gene, CDR1 is SGHAT and CDR2 is FQDESV (reference sequence). The length of the CDR3 is 14 residues. This CDR3 reads CASSQDGLNTEAFF. The CDR3 DNA follows: TGTGCCAGCAGCCAAGACGGCCTGAACACTGAAGCTTTCTTT.

This rearrangement joins TRBV29-1 to TRBJ1-5; a possible D gene is TRBD1 (5 bases). Germline lookup yields CDR1 SQVTM and CDR2 ANQGSEA. CDR3 size: 13 residues. Trimming stripped 7 bases from V and 3 bases from J, with 13 bases between. In nucleotides, the CDR3 is TGCAGCGCAGCGACAGCAATCAATCAGCCCCAGCATTTT. Translation: CSAATAINQPQHF. The full variable domain, in which reference TRBV29-1 and TRBJ1-5 provide the parts outside the CDR3, is SAVISQKPSRDICQRGTSLTIQCQVDSQVTMMFWYRQQPGQSLTLIATANQGSEATYESGFVIDKFPISRPNLTFSTLTVSNMSPEDSSIYLCSAATAINQPQHFGDGTRLSIL.

This clonotype showed up just a few times. The rearrangement links TRBV11-2 to TRBJ2-1; 8 bases fit TRBD1. V lost 4 bases to trimming and J lost 9 bases; unmatched junction nucleotides: 5. Germline CDR1 SGHAT, CDR2 FQNNGV. The CDR3 covers 13 residues. The CDR3 coding sequence is TGTGCCAGCAGCTCCTTACAGGGGGTTGAGCAGTTCTTC. This sequence encodes CASSSLQGVEQFF.

The rearrangement uses TRBV7-8 and TRBJ2-1; tentative D call: TRBD2 (5 bases). The V end lost 5 bases, the J end lost 4 bases, and 9 bases lay between the germline ends. The CDR3 spans 13 residues. Germline assignment: CDR1 SGHVS and CDR2 FQNEAQ. In DNA, the CDR3 is TGTGCCAGCAGCACAACTAGTTACAATGAGCAGTTCTTC. Its translation is CASSTTSYNEQFF.

This clonotype showed up just a few times. The chain couples TRBV20-1 to TRBJ2-1; 14 bases map to TRBD2. Germline CDR1 reads DFQATT; CDR2 reads SNEGSKA (reference sequence). The CDR3 extends over 14 amino acids. Unmatched junction bases numbered 6, after V lost 6 bases and J lost 8 bases. Written as DNA, the CDR3 is TGCAGTGCCCCAAGGACTAGCGGGAGGCATGAGCAGTTCTTC. It encodes CSAPRTSGRHEQFF.

This chain uses TRBV6-1 with TRBJ1-3; D perhaps matches TRBD1 (5 bases). The CDR3 runs 17 residues. Per the germline V gene, CDR1 is MNHNS and CDR2 is SASEGT. V was shortened by 4 bases and J by 1 base, with 17 bases between the two germline ends. For the CDR3, the DNA is TGTGCCAGCAGTGCGGGGGTTGGACGGATTTCTGGAAACACCATATATTTT. Translating it yields CASSAGVGRISGNTIYF.

This chain uses TRBV29-1 with TRBJ2-5; 13 bases map to TRBD2. The V segment lost 4 bases and the J segment 5 bases; nucleotides outside the gene matches: 4. The CDR3 is 14 residues long. Per the germline V gene, CDR1 is SQVTM and CDR2 is ANQGSEA. The CDR3 is CSVAGTSGIETQYF. CDR3 sequence (DNA): TGCAGCGTTGCGGGGACTAGCGGGATTGAGACCCAGTACTTC.

In its sample, this clonotype was seen a few times. The V and J genes are TRBV29-1 and TRBJ2-1; the match to TRBD2 covers 9 bases. The CDR3 is 15 residues long. Per the germline V gene, CDR1 is SQVTM and CDR2 is ANQGSEA. Germline trimming cut 2 bases from V and 7 bases from J; bases unmatched to any gene: 9. CDR3 protein: CSVERLAGVGNEQFF. The DNA for the CDR3 is TGCAGCGTTGAACGCTTAGCGGGAGTAGGTAATGAGCAGTTCTTC.

V gene TRBV5-4 combines with J gene TRBJ2-1; D might be TRBD2 (7 bases). V gave up 4 bases and J gave up 7 bases, with 18 bases separating them. Germline CDR1 SGHNT, CDR2 YYREEE (reference sequence). The CDR3 runs 15 residues. DNA for the CDR3: TGTGCCAGCAGCCCGCTGGGGGGGGGCCGAAATGAGCAGTTCTTC. The encoded protein is CASSPLGGGRNEQFF.

A few counts support this clonotype. V usage is TRBV27 and J usage is TRBJ2-7; D gene uncertain. CDR3 size: 13 residues. V dropped 3 bases and J dropped 7 bases, with 13 bases sitting between them. Germline V gene sequence: CDR1 MNHEY, CDR2 SMNVEV (reference sequence). The CDR3 sequence is CASSLYGDMEQYF. In nucleotides, the CDR3 is TGTGCCAGCAGTTTGTACGGTGACATGGAGCAGTACTTC.

The V call is TRBV6-6, the J call TRBJ1-4; 7 nucleotides line up with TRBD1. J was trimmed by 0 bases and V by 6 bases; bases with no gene match: 4. Germline CDR1 MNHNY, CDR2 SVGAGI (reference sequence). The CDR3 sequence is 15 residues long. CDR3 amino acids: CASRAGTATNEKLFF. DNA of the CDR3: TGTGCCAGCAGGGCCGGGACAGCAACTAATGAAAAACTGTTTTTT.

The chain employs TRBV5-6 and TRBJ2-6; 8 bases match TRBD1. Unmatched junction bases numbered 6, after V lost 0 bases and J lost 4 bases. Germline values: CDR1 SGHDT, CDR2 YYEEEE. The CDR3 is made up of 17 amino acids. CDR3 coding DNA: TGTGCCAGCAGCTTGGTAGGACAGGGATCAGGGGCCAACGTCCTGACTTTC. This encodes CASSLVGQGSGANVLTF.

The rearrangement uses TRBV30 and TRBJ2-7; possible D gene TRBD1, 5 bases. CDR3 length equals 11 residues. Trimming removed 4 bases from V and 2 bases from J, with 6 bases in between. From germline, CDR1 is GTSNPN and CDR2 SVGIG (reference sequence). The CDR3 nucleotides read TGTGCCTGGATGACAGCCTACGAGCAGTACTTC. Its translation: CAWMTAYEQYF.

This chain connects TRBV6-2 or TRBV6-3 to TRBJ2-1, with 7 positions matching TRBD1. The germline gives CDR1 MNHEY, CDR2 SVGEGT. The CDR3 extends over 13 amino acids. Trimming took 6 bases from V and 9 from J; bases not matched to a gene: 8. This chain's CDR3 is CASRAKGGGEQFF. In nucleotides, the CDR3 is TGTGCCAGCAGGGCGAAAGGGGGCGGTGAGCAGTTCTTC.

This clonotype has just a few counts. The gene calls are TRBV4-1 and TRBJ2-7; weak D call: TRBD2 (6 bases). Trimming cost V 4 bases and J 6 bases, with 10 bases left between them. Germline CDR1 reads MGHRA; CDR2 reads YSYEKL. This CDR3 has 12 residues. CDR3 in amino acids: CASSPGGFEQYF. CDR3 DNA sequence: TGCGCCAGCAGCCCCGGAGGGTTCGAGCAGTACTTC.

This clonotype showed up many times. The V call is TRBV7-2, the J call TRBJ1-2; 9 bases fit TRBD1. The CDR3 runs to 18 residues. Germline V gene sequence: CDR1 SGHTA, CDR2 FQGNSA. With 1 base clipped from V and 0 bases from J, the junction kept 9 bases outside the gene matches. In nucleotides, the CDR3 is TGTGCCAGCAGCTTAGACGGGACAGGGAGATTATCTAACTATGGCTACACCTTC. This encodes CASSLDGTGRLSNYGYTF. Drawing the rest from reference TRBV7-2 and TRBJ1-2, the complete variable domain is GAGVSQSPSNKVTEKGKDVELRCDPISGHTALYWYRQSLGQGLEFLIYFQGNSAPDKSGLPSDRFSAERTGGSVSTLTIQRTQQEDSAVYLCASSLDGTGRLSNYGYTFGSGTRLTVV.

This clonotype has more than one count but fewer than ten. CDR3 amino acids: CASSPRTGDGQPQHF. CDR3 bases: TGTGCCAGCAGCCCCCGGACAGGGGACGGTCAGCCCCAGCATTTT. The V call is TRBV7-2, the J call TRBJ1-5; TRBD1 matches 9 bases. Germline CDR1 SGHTA, CDR2 FQGNSA. CDR3 length: 15 amino acids. J was trimmed by 6 bases and V by 5 bases; bases with no gene match: 8.

The chain uses TRBV27 and TRBJ2-6; the match to TRBD1 covers 8 bases. CDR1 is MNHEY and CDR2 is SMNVEV in the germline V gene (reference sequence). The CDR3 contains 18 residues. Trimming took 4 bases from V and 2 from J; bases not matched to a gene: 10. The CDR3 region has the DNA TGTGCCAGCAGTTACCACGGACAGGGTGCGGCTGGGGCCAACGTCCTGACTTTC. Its translation is CASSYHGQGAAGANVLTF.

In this sample, this clonotype turned up a few times. The chain is built from TRBV29-1 and TRBJ2-7; 9 bases line up with TRBD1. Germline V gene sequence: CDR1 SQVTM, CDR2 ANQGSEA. CDR3 length: 15 residues. The J segment lost 3 bases and the V segment lost 0 bases, leaving 6 bases of the junction unmatched. This CDR3 is CSVEEGQGRFYEQYF. DNA for the CDR3: TGCAGCGTTGAAGAGGGACAGGGTAGGTTCTACGAGCAGTACTTC.

This clonotype was observed a handful of times. The genes are TRBV5-1 and TRBJ2-7; 7 bases line up with TRBD1. This CDR3 is built from 14 residues. With 5 bases clipped from V and 2 bases from J, the junction kept 7 bases outside the gene matches. CDR1 and CDR2 from the germline V gene are SGHRS and YFSETQ. The CDR3 reads CASSWDSATYEQYF. The CDR3 DNA is TGCGCCAGCAGTTGGGACAGCGCAACCTACGAGCAGTACTTC.

This clonotype occurred many times. The chain joins TRBV7-9 to TRBJ2-3; no firm D call. CDR1 is SEHNR, CDR2 FQNEAQ, per germline (reference sequence). The CDR3 loop spans 13 amino acids. V gave up 5 bases and J gave up 3 bases, with 9 bases separating them. The CDR3, as DNA: TGTGCCAGCAGCCGCGGATTGACAGATACGCAGTATTTT. Amino acid sequence: CASSRGLTDTQYF. The variable domain in full, with the rest retrieved from reference TRBV7-9 and TRBJ2-3, is DTGVSQNPRHKITKRGQNVTFRCDPISEHNRLYWYRQTLGQGPEFLTYFQNEAQLEKSRLLSDRFSAERPKGSFSTLEIQRTEQGDSAMYLCASSRGLTDTQYFGPGTRLTVL.